One and the same sample provided the 24 T cell receptor beta chains below, sequenced in a study of early T cells in non-severe SARS-CoV-2 infection. One entry per CDR3 protein results from TCRdb running MiXCR on the 5' RACE reads. The table has some 37,000 distinct CDR3 sequences, approximately 10% seen once. Sequenced input: whole blood. These TCRs come from an adult who was a healthcare worker with PCR-confirmed SARS-CoV-2 infection or an uninfected control (not recorded which).

This clonotype was found many times. The gene calls are TRBV4-2 and TRBJ1-1; D uncertain. Germline V lookup: CDR1 LGHNA, CDR2 YNFKEQ. The V end lost 0 bases, the J end lost 1 base, and 6 bases lay between the germline ends. There are 14 residues in the CDR3. The CDR3 DNA reads as TGTGCCAGCAGCCAAGATCGAGGGAACACTGAAGCTTTCTTT. This codes for CASSQDRGNTEAFF.

This clonotype was observed at least ten times. The J gene is TRBJ2-1, the V gene TRBV20-1, with 12 bases identical to TRBD2. CDR1 is DFQATT, CDR2 SNEGSKA, per germline (reference sequence). This CDR3 comprises 16 residues. The V segment lost 6 bases and the J segment 5 bases; nucleotides outside the gene matches: 11. The CDR3 nucleotides read TGCAGTGCCACCGGACTAGCGGGGAAACTTAACAATGAGCAGTTCTTC. Translated: CSATGLAGKLNNEQFF.

In this sample, this clonotype turned up many times. The CDR3 loop is CASTPAVGKTQYF. The CDR3 DNA reads as TGTGCCTCCACCCCAGCGGTTGGGAAGACCCAGTACTTC. The chain has TRBV6-2 or TRBV6-3 and TRBJ2-5, with D possibly matching TRBD2 (5 bases). V dropped 11 bases and J dropped 6 bases, with 19 bases sitting between them. Germline V CDR1 and CDR2: MNHEY, SVGEGT. The CDR3 extends over 13 amino acids.

In this sample, this clonotype turned up many times. The V gene is TRBV28, the J gene TRBJ1-1; TRBD1 is a possible D gene (5 bases). Trimming took off 4 bases at V and 5 bases at J, with 20 bases between the two ends. This CDR3 contains 16 residues. In germline, CDR1 is MDHEN, CDR2 SYDVKM. The CDR3 nucleotides are TGTGCCAGCAGTTCCTCAGGGTTTAGTGAGGTTACTGAAGCTTTCTTT. Protein product: CASSSSGFSEVTEAFF.

This clonotype has a count of ten or more. The chain recombines TRBV29-1 with TRBJ2-3, with D perhaps matching TRBD2 (6 bases). Germline lookup yields CDR1 SQVTM and CDR2 ANQGSEA. The CDR3 is made up of 12 amino acids. The CDR3 DNA sequence: TGCACCTACCGGGGGAGCACAGATACGCAGTATTTT. Residues: CTYRGSTDTQYF.

This clonotype has more than one count but fewer than ten. V usage is TRBV9 and J usage is TRBJ2-1, with 10 bases fitting TRBD2. V was pared by 1 base and J by 1 base, with 2 bases of the junction left unmatched. The CDR3 is made up of 16 amino acids. Germline loops: CDR1 SGDLS, CDR2 YYNGEE. CDR3 sequence: CASSVSSGGSYNEQFF. DNA of the CDR3: TGTGCCAGCAGCGTATCTAGCGGGGGTTCCTACAATGAGCAGTTCTTC.

This clonotype was picked up a small number of times. One junction end does not reproduce the germline sequence, and a read error may be involved. The chain combines TRBV7-9 with TRBJ1-6; 9 nucleotides line up with TRBD1. Germline CDR1 reads SEHNR; CDR2 reads FQNEAQ (reference sequence). CDR3 length: 16 residues. CDR3 sequence: CASSRGGTGLDSPLHF. The CDR3 DNA reads as TGTGCCAGCAGCCGAGGGGGGACAGGGCTGGATTCGCCCCTCCACTTT.

This clonotype was seen repeatedly, ten times or more. The chain joins TRBV5-1 to TRBJ2-5, with TRBD1 identical over 8 bases. This CDR3 comprises 18 residues. V lost 1 base, J lost 5 bases, and 16 bases stayed unmatched. Looked up from germline, CDR1 is SGHRS and CDR2 is YFSETQ. DNA for the CDR3: TGCGCCAGCAGCTTGACGGCACGCGGACAGGGCATCCAGGAGACCCAGTACTTC. Its translation: CASSLTARGQGIQETQYF.

The V gene is TRBV6-5, the J gene TRBJ2-1; the match to TRBD2 covers 8 bases. Trimming took 7 bases from V and 0 from J; bases not matched to a gene: 8. Germline CDR1 is MNHEY and CDR2 is SVGAGI. The CDR3 sequence is 16 residues long. The CDR3, as DNA: TGTGCCAGCAAATTTAGCGGGGAGAGCTCCTACAATGAGCAGTTCTTC. Protein: CASKFSGESSYNEQFF.

This clonotype occurred many times. This chain joins TRBV6-6 and TRBJ1-4, with D tentatively TRBD1 (5 bases). The CDR3 extends over 15 amino acids. Germline CDR1 is MNHNY and CDR2 is SVGAGI (reference sequence). V was clipped by 7 bases and J by 5 bases, with 17 bases between them. CDR3 bases: TGTGCCAGCACCTCGCGGGCGGGGCGGAATGAAAAACTGTTTTTT. Translating it yields CASTSRAGRNEKLFF.

The chain joins TRBV6-2 or TRBV6-3 to TRBJ2-7, with D possibly matching TRBD1 (6 bases). The V and J ends lost 6 bases and 2 bases respectively, with 14 bases between them. From germline, CDR1 is MNHEY and CDR2 SVGEGT. CDR3 length: 14 amino acids. The CDR3 region has the DNA TGTGCCAGCAGCTCCCAAGGACAGACCTACGAGCAGTACTTC. Translated, it gives CASSSQGQTYEQYF.

This clonotype occurred a few times. The chain recombines TRBV12-3 or TRBV12-4 with TRBJ2-1; the D gene is possibly TRBD1 (7 bases). The V and J ends lost 6 bases and 7 bases respectively, with 13 bases between them. The CDR3 sequence is 13 residues long. CDR3 sequence (DNA): TGTGCCAGCAGCCCTTCAGGGGGGAATGAGCAGTTCTTC. It specifies CASSPSGGNEQFF.

This chain uses TRBV6-1 with TRBJ2-1; D is uncertain. The CDR3 is made up of 13 amino acids. V gave up 1 base and J gave up 9 bases, with 10 bases separating them. Germline CDR1 and CDR2: MNHNS and SASEGT. The CDR3, as DNA: TGTGCCAGCAGTGAAGGCCGGGTTGGTGAGCAGTTCTTC. It codes for CASSEGRVGEQFF.

This clonotype was detected ten times or more. The rearrangement uses TRBV28 and TRBJ2-1; TRBD2 might be the D (7 bases). Trimming removed 11 bases from V and 6 bases from J, with 23 bases in between. CDR1 MDHEN and CDR2 SYDVKM come from the germline V gene. This CDR3 contains 15 residues. The CDR3 nucleotides read TGTGCCGGGAGACGGGGGGCAGGACCATCCAATGAGCAGTTCTTC. It codes for CAGRRGAGPSNEQFF.

This clonotype was counted at least ten times. The rearrangement uses TRBV15 and TRBJ2-3; D assignment may be TRBD1 or TRBD2 (6 bases each). V was cut by 1 base and J by 6 bases, with 14 bases left in between. This CDR3 is 15 amino acids long. Germline values: CDR1 LNHNV, CDR2 YYDKDF (reference sequence). In DNA form, the CDR3 reads TGTGCCACCAGCAGAGCTCTCGGGGGCTCGGATACGCAGTATTTT. Its protein product is CATSRALGGSDTQYF.

At least ten counts were recorded for this clonotype. V and J are TRBV4-3 and TRBJ2-7, with unresolved D. Germline V gene data show CDR1 as LGHNA and CDR2 as YSLEER. There are 14 residues in the CDR3. Trimming removed 0 bases at V and 3 bases at J, with 9 bases between. The CDR3 coding sequence is TGCGCCAGCAGCCAAGATAGATACAGCTACGAGCAGTACTTC. As protein: CASSQDRYSYEQYF.

This clonotype has at least ten counts. This chain connects TRBV7-9 to TRBJ1-5; D is ambiguous. Germline assignment: CDR1 SEHNR and CDR2 FQNEAQ (reference sequence). This CDR3 has 12 residues. Trimming stripped 1 base from V and 4 bases from J, with 2 bases between. CDR3 in DNA: TGTGCCAGCAGCTTAGAAAATCAGCCCCAGCATTTT. It yields the protein CASSLENQPQHF.

At least ten counts were recorded for this clonotype. V usage is TRBV19 and J usage is TRBJ2-3; 8 bases fit TRBD2. This CDR3 has 15 residues. V dropped 4 bases and J dropped 1; count of bases not matched to a gene: 4. The germline V gene encodes CDR1 LNHDA and CDR2 SQIVND (reference sequence). DNA for the CDR3: TGTGCCAGTAGTAAACCGGGACTAGGCACAGATACGCAGTATTTT. It yields the protein CASSKPGLGTDTQYF.

This clonotype is medium-sized by share. This chain uses TRBV2 with TRBJ2-1; no definite D call. Germline CDR1 is SNHLY and CDR2 is FYNNEI. Between the trimmed V and J ends, which lost 2 bases and 0 bases, there was a span of 8 bases. The CDR3 has 15 amino acids. This CDR3 is CASSEMGFSYNEQFF. The CDR3 nucleotides are TGTGCCAGCAGTGAAATGGGTTTCTCCTACAATGAGCAGTTCTTC. The full variable domain, completed using reference TRBV2 and TRBJ2-1, is EPEVTQTPSHQVTQMGQEVILRCVPISNHLYFYWYRQILGQKVEFLVSFYNNEISEKSEIFDDQFSVERPDGSNFTLKIRSTKLEDSAMYFCASSEMGFSYNEQFFGPGTRLTVL.

This clonotype was counted at least ten times. This chain links TRBV7-7 with TRBJ2-5; 8 positions match TRBD1. The germline V gene has CDR1 SSHAT and CDR2 FNYEAQ (reference sequence). The CDR3 totals 13 residues. V dropped 5 bases and J dropped 8; count of bases not matched to a gene: 7. This chain's CDR3 is CASSPGQEGTQYF. For the CDR3, the DNA is TGTGCCAGCAGCCCGGGACAGGAGGGTACCCAGTACTTC.

This clonotype was recorded many times. The V gene is TRBV5-1, the J gene TRBJ1-1, with 9 positions matching TRBD1. Germline V CDR1 and CDR2: SGHRS, YFSETQ. With 4 bases clipped from V and 1 base from J, the junction kept 11 bases outside the gene matches. The CDR3 has 17 residues. CDR3 residues: CASSRYRGRVSNTEAFF. The CDR3 DNA reads TGCGCCAGCAGCCGATACAGGGGGCGCGTGTCGAACACTGAAGCTTTCTTT.

This clonotype was seen at least ten times. V is TRBV20-1 and J is TRBJ2-1; 13 bases are a match to TRBD2. Losses at the gene ends were 5 bases for V and 0 bases for J; bases not matched to a gene: 7. The CDR3 is made up of 17 amino acids. Germline values: CDR1 DFQATT, CDR2 SNEGSKA (reference sequence). CDR3 DNA: TGCAGTGCTGAGACTAGCGGGGGGTCAAGCTCCTACAATGAGCAGTTCTTC. Its protein product is CSAETSGGSSSYNEQFF.

This clonotype was detected many times. The V gene is TRBV19, the J gene TRBJ2-1, with TRBD2 identical over 14 bases. There are 16 residues in the CDR3. The germline gives CDR1 LNHDA, CDR2 SQIVND (reference sequence). V lost 1 base to trimming and J lost 7 bases; unmatched junction nucleotides: 3. For the CDR3, the DNA is TGTGCCAGTAGTATAGGTCGGACTAGCGGGGGGAATGAGCAGTTCTTC. It yields the protein CASSIGRTSGGNEQFF.

The V and J genes are TRBV5-4 and TRBJ2-3, with TRBD2 matching 14 bases. From germline, CDR1 is SGHNT and CDR2 YYREEE (reference sequence). V lost 3 bases to trimming and J lost 4 bases; unmatched junction nucleotides: 1. The CDR3 sequence is 15 residues long. As DNA, the CDR3 is TGTGCCAGCAGCTGGACTAGCGGGGGGCCAGATACGCAGTATTTT. This translates into CASSWTSGGPDTQYF.